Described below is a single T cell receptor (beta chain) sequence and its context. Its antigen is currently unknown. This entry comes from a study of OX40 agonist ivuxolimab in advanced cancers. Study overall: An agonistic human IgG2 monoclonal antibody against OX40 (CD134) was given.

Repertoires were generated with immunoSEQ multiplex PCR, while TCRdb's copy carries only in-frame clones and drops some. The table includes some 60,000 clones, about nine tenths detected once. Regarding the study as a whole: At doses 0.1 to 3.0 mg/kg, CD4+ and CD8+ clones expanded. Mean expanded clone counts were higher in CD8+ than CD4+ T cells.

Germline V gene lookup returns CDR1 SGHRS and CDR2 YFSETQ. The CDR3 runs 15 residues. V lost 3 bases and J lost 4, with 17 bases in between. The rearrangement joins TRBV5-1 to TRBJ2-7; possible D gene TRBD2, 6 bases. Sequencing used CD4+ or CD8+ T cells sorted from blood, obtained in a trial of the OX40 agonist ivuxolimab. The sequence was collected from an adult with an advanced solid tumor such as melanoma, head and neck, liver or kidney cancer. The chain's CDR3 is CASSSPSDSPYEQYF. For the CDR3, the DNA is TGCGCCAGCAGCTCACCTAGCGATAGTCCTTACGAGCAGTACTTC.